Listed here are 5 T cell receptor beta chains from one sample, sequenced in a study of T cell repertoires in cytomegalovirus infection. TCRdb reanalysed the reads using MiXCR and keeps one entry per CDR3 protein. The sample yields more than 400,000 distinct CDR3 sequences, roughly 29% seen once. The sequenced sample consisted of PBMCs. These receptors all stem from a human donor in good health (CMV status not recorded). Some clones in this sample may be carry-over from other donors' samples.

This clonotype has a handful of counts. The chain has TRBV20-1 and TRBJ2-1; no reliable D call. The CDR3 sequence is 11 residues long. V was cut by 2 bases and J by 7 bases, with 6 bases left in between. Germline V lookup: CDR1 DFQATT, CDR2 SNEGSKA (reference sequence). CDR3 residues: CSARIANEQFF. The DNA for the CDR3 is TGCAGTGCTAGAATAGCAAATGAGCAGTTCTTC.

The chain recombines TRBV25-1 with TRBJ2-6; D might be TRBD2 (6 bases). Germline V gives CDR1 MGHDK, CDR2 SYGVNS. V was shortened by 0 bases and J by 0 bases, with 12 bases between the two germline ends. The CDR3 has 18 residues. The CDR3 DNA sequence: TGTGCCAGCAGTGAATATTCCCGGAGGGCCTCTGGGGCCAACGTCCTGACTTTC. Its translation is CASSEYSRRASGANVLTF.

The rearrangement uses TRBV10-3 and TRBJ1-4, with a tentative D call TRBD1 (6 bases). The CDR3 consists of 14 residues. Germline V CDR1 and CDR2: ENHRY, SYGVKD. V dropped 3 bases and J dropped 8 bases, with 13 bases sitting between them. As DNA, the CDR3 is TGTGCCATCAGTGAAATTCAGACAGGAGAAAAACTGTTTTTT. Amino acid sequence: CAISEIQTGEKLFF.

The table lists this clonotype with a few counts. The chain couples TRBV7-2 to TRBJ1-4; the D is unclear. V lost 3 bases, J lost 7 bases, and 12 bases lay in between. Germline assignment: CDR1 SGHTA and CDR2 FQGNSA. CDR3 length equals 14 residues. The CDR3 bases are TGTGCCAGCAGCTTCGTAGCAGGTGGTGAAAAACTGTTTTTT. Protein: CASSFVAGGEKLFF.

The chain couples TRBV10-3 to TRBJ2-7, with 8 bases aligning to TRBD1. The CDR3 contains 16 residues. The V and J ends lost 2 bases and 0 bases, in that order; junction bases with no gene match: 6. Germline assignment: CDR1 ENHRY and CDR2 SYGVKD. CDR3 sequence reads: CAISETPGQASYEQYF. DNA for the CDR3: TGTGCCATCAGTGAGACCCCGGGACAGGCCTCCTACGAGCAGTACTTC.